This TCR beta chain was retrieved from a study of identical twins (dated by TCRdb to between 2015 and 2016). For the study in its entirety: The study deep-sequenced TCR alpha and beta repertoires from monozygotic twins, unrelated adults of various ages and cord blood to test whether fetal clonotypes persist. To rule out contamination, the twin experiments were replicated at different times with different library preparation protocols.

Every donor in the study was a healthy Caucasian. The researchers also sequenced three unrelated adults who were not twins: a male aged 18 to 30, a male aged 50 to 59, and a female aged 50 to 59. Miltenyi CD45RO+ enrichment and human naive T-cell isolation kits were used to isolate memory (CD45RO+) and naive T cells from PBMC. Library creation used 5' RACE. The data were produced on an Illumina HiSeq 2000. Template switching added a universal primer binding site, and the final cDNA carried a unique molecular identifier that allowed TCR cDNA molecules to be counted accurately. First-strand cDNA for TCR alpha and beta chains was synthesized from specific primers in the conserved constant-segment region. To control for contamination, each cDNA library was double barcoded with a SMART-Mk sample barcode plus Illumina barcodes. TruSeq adapter sequences and Illumina sample barcodes were added in two successive PCR steps. The Illumina HiSeq platform was used with custom primers to sequence TCR alpha and beta cDNA libraries. In the authors' own workflow: Raw reads were processed with MiGEC to extract unique molecular identifiers, and MiXCR was used to determine CDR3 positions. Recombination models were inferred per individual with the repgenHMM and IGoR tools using an EM algorithm. Shared clonotypes were analyzed with the tcR package in R, and sharing was normalized by the product of cloneset sizes. Out-of-frame nonproductive sequences were analyzed to study raw recombination free of thymic and clonal selection effects. TCRdb's own reprocessing of the public reads used fastp at Q25 and MiXCR and kept productive beta chains. Every entry covers one CDR3 protein and lists the most common genes and DNA from its rows. TCRdb's processing, not the study's, gives the V and J calls here. The table for this sample lists 420,000 or so distinct CDR3 sequences; less than 20% of them were counted only once. The ten largest clones add up to 10% to 15% of the sample.

What the work shows at the level of the full study, not this receptor alone: Abundant cord blood beta clonotypes had fewer insertions, young adult naive repertoires showed a similar but weaker trend, and memory repertoires showed no such trend. Because the same donors could not be followed over many years, conclusions were based on cross-sectional statistical analysis. Excess twin sharing in beta out-of-frame sequences was weaker because fewer shared sequences lowered the signal-to-noise ratio. Invariant T cells such as MAIT and iNKT could partly confound zero-insertion analyses, though diverse VJ usage argued against this for most clonotypes. In monozygotic twins, out-of-frame TCR alpha sharing was systematically underestimated by recombination models, although the models agreed with sharing between unrelated individuals. Compared with coincidental sharing between unrelated individuals, out-of-frame TCR alpha sequences shared between twins showed an excess of sequences with low generation probability.

The CDR3 runs 15 residues from the cysteine to the phenylalanine. CDR3 DNA is the only sequence kept; it has 45 bases, read in frame from the first base. From a lookup of the germline V gene, CDR1 and CDR2 are SNHLY and FYNNEI. At the junction V is shortened by 5 bases and J by 6 bases; bases outside the gene matches: 8. With regard to this clonotype: Its antigen remains undetermined. No base quality values were provided; no much bigger clone lies one nucleotide off.

Sequencing was done on a sample of naive T cells sorted from blood. Sample cell subset or site, as interpreted from the label and publication: cells isolated with a human naive T-cell isolation kit. The chain is encoded by TRBV2 joined to TRBJ2-1, and 9 junction bases match TRBD2. This TCR was recovered from a man between 45 and 60 years old in good health. Here the CDR3 is given as CASSKLAGASNEQFF. The DNA is TGTGCCAGCAGTAAATTAGCGGGGGCCTCCAATGAGCAGTTCTTC.